The 20 T cell receptor beta chains reported below all come from one sample, sequenced in a study of blood T cell repertoires in COVID-19. Profiled with immunoSEQ multiplex PCR; TCRdb holds only in-frame clones, not every one. The sample carries approximately 150,000 clones, around 85% recorded once. Input material: peripheral blood. Receptors originate from a man between 65 and 80 years old with acute or convalescent COVID-19.

The gene calls are TRBV28 and TRBJ2-7; 8 positions agree with TRBD2. The CDR3 loop spans 16 amino acids. From germline, CDR1 is MDHEN and CDR2 SYDVKM. The ends lost 1 base at V and 3 bases at J; junction bases unmatched: 8. The CDR3 here is CASSLYRSSGSYEQYF. CDR3 bases: TGTGCCAGCAGTTTATATCGCTCCAGCGGGAGCTACGAGCAGTACTTC.

This chain links TRBV7-6 with TRBJ1-6; D might be TRBD1 (5 bases). V lost 4 bases and J lost 2, with 12 bases in between. Germline CDR1 SGHVS, CDR2 FNYEAQ. The CDR3 covers 16 residues. The CDR3 sequence is CASSSSTAAYNSPLHF. The CDR3 region has the DNA TGTGCCAGCAGCTCATCGACAGCAGCCTATAATTCACCCCTCCACTTT.

The CDR3, as DNA: TGCGCCAGCAGCCAAGTTGGTAGCTCCTACAATGAGCAGTTCTTC. Protein: CASSQVGSSYNEQFF. The rearrangement links TRBV4-1 to TRBJ2-1; no definite D call. V was shortened by 1 base and J by 0 bases, with 7 bases between the two germline ends. The germline gives CDR1 MGHRA, CDR2 YSYEKL. The CDR3 consists of 15 residues.

In this sample, this clone turned up a few times. The chain employs TRBV27 and TRBJ2-7; possible D gene TRBD2, 5 bases. The CDR3 contains 11 residues. With 10 bases removed from V and 6 bases from J, the gap between germline ends came to 13 bases. CDR1 and CDR2 from the germline V gene are MNHEY and SMNVEV (reference sequence). The CDR3 coding sequence is TGTGCCACGAGCGCGGGCCCCGAGCAGTACTTC. Its translation is CATSAGPEQYF.

This clone was counted once. The rearrangement links TRBV29-1 to TRBJ1-1; 7 nucleotides match TRBD1. Germline CDR1 is SQVTM and CDR2 is ANQGSEA. The V gene end was trimmed by 6 bases and the J gene end by 3 bases; junction bases not matched to a gene: 7. This CDR3 region has 13 residues. DNA of the CDR3: TGCAGCGTCTCTAGGGGGCCCGACACTGAAGCTTTCTTT. Encoded protein: CSVSRGPDTEAFF.

V and J are TRBV7-3 and TRBJ1-5; a weak D match, TRBD1 (6 bases). Trimming cost V 5 bases and J 7 bases, with 12 bases left between them. CDR1 is SGHTA, CDR2 FQGTGA, per germline. The CDR3 covers 13 residues. CDR3 region: CASSPGTLQPQHF. For the CDR3, the DNA is TGTGCCAGCAGCCCAGGGACACTCCAGCCCCAGCATTTT. The full variable domain, its missing parts supplied by reference TRBV7-3 and TRBJ1-5, is GAGVSQTPSNKVTEKGKYVELRCDPISGHTALYWYRQSLGQGPEFLIYFQGTGAADDSGLPNDRFFAVRPEGSVSTLKIQRTERGDSAVYLCASSPGTLQPQHFGDGTRLSIL.

This chain joins TRBV29-1 and TRBJ2-3, with 9 bases identical to TRBD1. The length of the CDR3 is 15 residues. Germline V gene sequence: CDR1 SQVTM, CDR2 ANQGSEA. The junction had 12 bases not matched to a gene; V was cut back by 6 bases and J by 5 bases. The CDR3 sequence: CSVPYLGQGLDTQYF. The CDR3 nucleotides read TGCAGCGTCCCGTACTTGGGACAGGGCCTAGATACGCAGTATTTT.

The chain couples TRBV25-1 to TRBJ2-5; D not certain. CDR1 is MGHDK, CDR2 SYGVNS, per germline. Trimming removed 4 bases from V and 5 bases from J, with 14 bases in between. The length of the CDR3 is 14 residues. The DNA for the CDR3 is TGTGCCAGCAGTGTCCCCCCTACTCCTGAGACCCAGTACTTC. Translating gives CASSVPPTPETQYF. The full variable domain, completed using reference TRBV25-1 and TRBJ2-5, is EADIYQTPRYLVIGTGKKITLECSQTMGHDKMYWYQQDPGMELHLIHYSYGVNSTEKGDLSSESTVSRIRTEHFPLTLESARPSHTSQYLCASSVPPTPETQYFGPGTRLLVL.

The chain links TRBV12-3 or TRBV12-4 to TRBJ2-1, with TRBD1 as a possible D gene (5 bases). V was shortened by 6 bases and J by 6 bases, with 9 bases between the two germline ends. The CDR3 contains 12 residues. For the CDR3, the DNA is TGTGCCAGCAGGGGGCTGGGCAATGAGCAGTTCTTC. Protein product: CASRGLGNEQFF.

The J gene is TRBJ1-2, the V gene TRBV4-1, with TRBD1 matching 9 bases. The CDR3 consists of 16 residues. Looked up from germline, CDR1 is MGHRA and CDR2 is YSYEKL. The V segment lost 4 bases and the J segment 3 bases; nucleotides outside the gene matches: 9. Written as DNA, the CDR3 is TGCGCCAGCAGCCTCCCGGGACAGGGATCTCACTATGGCTACACCTTC. Translation gives CASSLPGQGSHYGYTF.

The chain couples TRBV6-5 to TRBJ1-5; D is undetermined. The CDR3 runs to 14 residues. Germline V gene sequence: CDR1 MNHEY, CDR2 SVGAGI. V was cut by 8 bases and J by 0 bases, with 11 bases left in between. CDR3 in amino acids: CASGPGYSNQPQHF. The CDR3 DNA reads as TGTGCCAGCGGTCCGGGGTATAGCAATCAGCCCCAGCATTTT.

This chain uses TRBV9 with TRBJ1-1; the match to TRBD1 covers 8 bases. Per germline, CDR1 SGDLS and CDR2 YYNGEE. The CDR3 has 15 amino acids. The V segment lost 4 bases and the J segment 3 bases; nucleotides outside the gene matches: 8. The CDR3 DNA sequence: TGTGCCAGCAGCTCAGGACAGGGACGATACACTGAAGCTTTCTTT. It codes for CASSSGQGRYTEAFF.

This chain uses TRBV28 with TRBJ2-7, with D perhaps TRBD2 (5 bases). This CDR3 comprises 14 residues. Germline loops: CDR1 MDHEN, CDR2 SYDVKM. V was clipped by 1 base and J by 0 bases, with 7 bases between them. The CDR3 DNA reads as TGTGCCAGCAGTTTATTCAGCGGCTCCTACGAGCAGTACTTC. It yields the protein CASSLFSGSYEQYF. Supplemented by reference TRBV28 and TRBJ2-7, the full variable domain reads DVKVTQSSRYLVKRTGEKVFLECVQDMDHENMFWYRQDPGLGLRLIYFSYDVKMKEKGDIPEGYSVSREKKERFSLILESASTNQTSMYLCASSLFSGSYEQYFGPGTRLTVT.

The chain couples TRBV3-1 (or the pseudogene TRBV3-2) to TRBJ2-2, with 9 bases fitting TRBD1. The germline CDR1 and CDR2 sequences are LGHDT and YNNKEL (reference sequence). The CDR3 has 15 amino acids. V lost 4 bases to trimming and J lost 4 bases; unmatched junction nucleotides: 4. The CDR3 is CASSLGTGTTGELFF. The CDR3 DNA sequence: TGTGCCAGCAGCCTCGGGACAGGGACCACCGGGGAGCTGTTTTTT.

The J gene is TRBJ2-3, the V gene TRBV28; 8 bases are shared with TRBD2. Unmatched junction bases numbered 6, after V lost 6 bases and J lost 4 bases. The germline CDR1 and CDR2 sequences are MDHEN and SYDVKM. The CDR3 is 14 residues long. CDR3 sequence: CASSLGLASDTQYF. CDR3 DNA sequence: TGTGCCAGCAGCCTTGGACTAGCCTCAGATACGCAGTATTTT.

The V and J genes are TRBV4-2 and TRBJ1-1, with D uncertain. The germline V gene has CDR1 LGHNA and CDR2 YNFKEQ. This CDR3 has 14 amino acids. Trimming pared 3 bases from V and 0 bases from J, leaving 8 bases between. Here the CDR3 reads CASSQGQLNTEAFF. CDR3 nucleotides: TGTGCCAGCAGCCAGGGCCAGTTGAACACTGAAGCTTTCTTT.

CDR3 in DNA: TGTGCCCACCGCGGGACGGACGAGCAGTACTTC. Translating it yields CAHRGTDEQYF. The chain combines TRBV30 with TRBJ2-7; D might be TRBD2 (6 bases). The germline V gene has CDR1 GTSNPN and CDR2 SVGIG (reference sequence). The CDR3 is 11 residues long. V lost 8 bases and J 5 bases, leaving 13 bases between the germline ends.

CDR3 sequence: CASSYSSDGYTF. DNA of the CDR3: TGTGCCAGCAGTTACTCCTCAGATGGCTACACCTTC. V and J are TRBV6-6 and TRBJ1-2; no clear D. V lost 0 bases, J lost 6 bases, and 5 bases lay in between. This CDR3 has 12 amino acids. The V gene's germline CDR1 is MNHNY and CDR2 SVGAGI (reference sequence).

The gene calls are TRBV6-5 and TRBJ1-3, with 7 nucleotides matching TRBD1. The germline gives CDR1 MNHEY, CDR2 SVGAGI. The CDR3 is 15 residues long. Trimming cost V 4 bases and J 0 bases; bases outside gene matches: 3. Here the CDR3 reads CASSLDRNSGNTIYF. The CDR3 region has the DNA TGTGCCAGCAGTTTGGACAGGAACTCTGGAAACACCATATATTTT.

The V call is TRBV27, the J call TRBJ2-1; unclear D gene. V gave up 5 bases and J gave up 3 bases, with 20 bases separating them. Germline V CDR1 and CDR2: MNHEY, SMNVEV (reference sequence). The CDR3 covers 17 residues. CDR3 bases: TGTGCCAGCAGTCCTTATCTATCTCTACCGGTCTACAATGAGCAGTTCTTC. Its translation: CASSPYLSLPVYNEQFF.